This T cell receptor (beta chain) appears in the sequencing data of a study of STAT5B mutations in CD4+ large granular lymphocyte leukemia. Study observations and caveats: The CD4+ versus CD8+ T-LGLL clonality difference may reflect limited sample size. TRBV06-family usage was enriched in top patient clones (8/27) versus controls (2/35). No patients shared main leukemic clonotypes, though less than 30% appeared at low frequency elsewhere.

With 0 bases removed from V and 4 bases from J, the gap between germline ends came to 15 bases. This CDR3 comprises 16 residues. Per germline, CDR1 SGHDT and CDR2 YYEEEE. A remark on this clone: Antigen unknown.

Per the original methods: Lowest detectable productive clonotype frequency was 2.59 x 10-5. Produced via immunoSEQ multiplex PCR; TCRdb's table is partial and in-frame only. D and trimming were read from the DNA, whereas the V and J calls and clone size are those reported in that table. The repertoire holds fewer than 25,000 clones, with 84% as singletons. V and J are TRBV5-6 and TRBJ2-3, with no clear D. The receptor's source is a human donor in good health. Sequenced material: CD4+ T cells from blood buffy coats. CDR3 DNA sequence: TGTGCCAGCAGCTTGGGGCACACAACTCCTTCAGATACGCAGTATTTT. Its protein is CASSLGHTTPSDTQYF. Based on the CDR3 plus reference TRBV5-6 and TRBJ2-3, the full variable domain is DAGVTQSPTHLIKTRGQQVTLRCSPKSGHDTVSWYQQALGQGPQFIFQYYEEEERQRGNFPDRFSGHQFPNYSSELNVNALLLGDSALYLCASSLGHTTPSDTQYFGPGTRLTVL.